The rows below give T cell receptor beta chains drawn from one sample of a study of control samples from healthy donors and cancer patients. TCRdb's copy holds only in-frame clones and misses some; the assay was immunoSEQ multiplex PCR. The sample lists about 140,000 clones, about 90% seen once, with 6% to 9% in the top ten. The sequenced sample was blood. The source is a man aged 18 to 29 in good health. The CDR3 runs from the conserved cysteine through the conserved F or W. D genes are given only for firm matches. Size is omitted from some rows. Given values are once, few, many or a class for expanded clones.

>NA|TRBV27|NA|TRBJ1-2
CASLLRATHYGYTF
TGTGCCAGCTTACTCAGGGCAACCCACTATGGCTACACCTTC
>NA|TRBV6-4|NA|TRBJ2-2
CASTPTGGHTTNTGELFF
TGTGCCAGCACCCCGACGGGGGGACATACTACCAACACCGGGGAGCTGTTTTTT
>NA|TRBV19|NA|TRBJ1-1
CASSATGNTEAFF
TGTGCCAGTAGTGCCACAGGGAACACTGAAGCTTTCTTT
>NA|TRBV9|NA|TRBJ1-3
CASSVVTFSGNTIYF
TGTGCCAGCAGCGTAGTGACCTTCTCTGGAAACACCATATATTTT
>NA|TRBV5-1|NA|TRBJ1-1
CASSLGPVIMNTEAFF
TGCGCCAGCAGCTTAGGCCCCGTAATCATGAACACTGAAGCTTTCTTT
>NA|TRBV5-5|TRBD1|TRBJ1-5
CASSLAGTGGESNQPQHF
TGTGCCAGCAGCTTGGCCGGGACAGGGGGCGAAAGCAATCAGCCCCAGCATTTT
>few|TRBV5-6|TRBD1|TRBJ2-2
CASSSRDRGGTGELFF
TGTGCCAGCAGCTCACGCGACAGGGGAGGCACCGGGGAGCTGTTTTTT
>NA|TRBV7-3|NA|TRBJ2-7
CASSQDGYEQYF
TGTGCCAGCAGCCAGGACGGCTACGAGCAGTACTTC
>NA|TRBV19|TRBD1|TRBJ2-7
CASSSQTGGIEQYF
TGTGCCAGTAGTTCCCAGACAGGGGGGATCGAGCAGTACTTC
>NA|TRBV23-1|NA|TRBJ2-2
CASVALRTGELFF
TGCGCCAGCGTAGCCCTGAGGACCGGGGAGCTGTTTTTT
>NA|TRBV4-3|NA|TRBJ1-6
CASSQGGYNSPLHF
TGCGCCAGCAGCCAAGGAGGGTATAATTCACCCCTCCACTTT
>NA|TRBV6-2/TRBV6-3|TRBD1|TRBJ1-1
CASSRRQGSVTEAFF
TGTGCCAGCAGCCGACGACAGGGGTCGGTCACTGAAGCTTTCTTT
>NA|TRBV2|TRBD1|TRBJ1-2
CASSSDRGGYGYTF
TGTGCCAGCAGTAGCGACAGGGGAGGCTATGGCTACACCTTC
>NA|TRBV6-6|TRBD1|TRBJ1-5
CASSRIRTGRTDHSNQPQHF
TGTGCCAGCAGTCGGATTAGGACAGGAAGGACGGACCATAGCAATCAGCCCCAGCATTTT
>NA|TRBV5-1|TRBD1|TRBJ1-1
CASSLSPPGTASNTEAFF
TGCGCCAGCAGCTTATCACCCCCCGGGACAGCATCGAACACTGAAGCTTTCTTT
>NA|TRBV7-9|NA|TRBJ1-4
CASSPGQEAEKLFF
TGTGCCAGCAGCCCGGGTCAAGAAGCTGAAAAACTGTTTTTT